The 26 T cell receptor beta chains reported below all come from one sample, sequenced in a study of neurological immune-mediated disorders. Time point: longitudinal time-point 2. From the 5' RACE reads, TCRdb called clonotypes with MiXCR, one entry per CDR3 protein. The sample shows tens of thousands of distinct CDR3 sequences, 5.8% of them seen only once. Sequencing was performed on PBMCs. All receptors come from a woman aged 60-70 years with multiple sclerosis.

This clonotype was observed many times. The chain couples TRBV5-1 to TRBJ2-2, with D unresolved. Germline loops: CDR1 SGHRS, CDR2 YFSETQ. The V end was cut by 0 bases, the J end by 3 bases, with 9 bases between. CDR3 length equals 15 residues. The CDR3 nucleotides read TGCGCCAGCAGCTTGGCCGACCCTTACACCGGGGAGCTGTTTTTT. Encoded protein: CASSLADPYTGELFF.

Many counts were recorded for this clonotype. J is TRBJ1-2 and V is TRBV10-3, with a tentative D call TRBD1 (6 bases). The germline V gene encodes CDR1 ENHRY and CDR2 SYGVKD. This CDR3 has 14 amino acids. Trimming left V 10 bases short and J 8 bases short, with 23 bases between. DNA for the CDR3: TGTGCCACCAAGGAAGGGGGGATAAGCGTAGGCTACACCTTC. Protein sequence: CATKEGGISVGYTF.

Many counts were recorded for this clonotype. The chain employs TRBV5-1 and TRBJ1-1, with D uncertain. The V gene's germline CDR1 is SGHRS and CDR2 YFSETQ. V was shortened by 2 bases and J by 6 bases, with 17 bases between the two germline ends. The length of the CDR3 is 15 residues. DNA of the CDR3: TGCGCCAGCAGCTTAGCCCAGGCCAAAGGCGCTGAAGCTTTCTTT. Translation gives CASSLAQAKGAEAFF.

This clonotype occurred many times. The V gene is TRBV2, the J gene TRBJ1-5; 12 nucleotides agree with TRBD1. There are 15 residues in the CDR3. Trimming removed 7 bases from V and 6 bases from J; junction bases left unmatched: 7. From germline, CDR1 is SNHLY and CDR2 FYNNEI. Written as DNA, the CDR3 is TGTGCCAGCAATACCGGGACAGGGGGCGTTCAGCCCCAGCATTTT. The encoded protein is CASNTGTGGVQPQHF.

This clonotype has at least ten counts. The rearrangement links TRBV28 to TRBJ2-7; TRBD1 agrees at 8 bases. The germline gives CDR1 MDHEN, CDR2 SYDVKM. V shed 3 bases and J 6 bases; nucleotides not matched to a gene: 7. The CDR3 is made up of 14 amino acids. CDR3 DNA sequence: TGTGCCAGCAGTTTCATAGGACAGGGTGTCGAGCAGTACTTC. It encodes CASSFIGQGVEQYF.

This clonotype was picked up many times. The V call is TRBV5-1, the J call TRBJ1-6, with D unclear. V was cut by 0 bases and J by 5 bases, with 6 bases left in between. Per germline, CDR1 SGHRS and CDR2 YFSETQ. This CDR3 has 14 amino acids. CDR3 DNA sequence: TGCGCCAGCAGCTTGGGTCAAAATAATTCACCCCTCCACTTT. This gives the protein CASSLGQNNSPLHF.

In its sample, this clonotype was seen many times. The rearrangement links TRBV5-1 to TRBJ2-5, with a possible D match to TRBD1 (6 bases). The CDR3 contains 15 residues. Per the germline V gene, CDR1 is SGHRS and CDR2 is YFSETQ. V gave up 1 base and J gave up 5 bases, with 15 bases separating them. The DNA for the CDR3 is TGCGCCAGCAGCTTGAGGGGGATAGGCCGGGAGACCCAGTACTTC. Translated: CASSLRGIGRETQYF.

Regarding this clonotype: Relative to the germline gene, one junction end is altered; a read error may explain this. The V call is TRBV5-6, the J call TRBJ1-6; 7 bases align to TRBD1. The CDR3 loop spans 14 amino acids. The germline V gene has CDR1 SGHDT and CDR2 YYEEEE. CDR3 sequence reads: CASSFPGQCSPLYF. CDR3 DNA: TGTGCCAGCAGCTTTCCGGGACAGTGTTCACCCCTCTACTTT.

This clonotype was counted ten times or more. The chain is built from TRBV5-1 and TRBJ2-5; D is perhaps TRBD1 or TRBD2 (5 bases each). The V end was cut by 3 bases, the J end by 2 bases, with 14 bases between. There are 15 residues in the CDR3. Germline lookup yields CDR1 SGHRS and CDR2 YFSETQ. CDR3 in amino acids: CASSSAGTGQETQYF. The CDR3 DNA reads TGCGCCAGCAGCTCCGCCGGGACGGGGCAAGAGACCCAGTACTTC. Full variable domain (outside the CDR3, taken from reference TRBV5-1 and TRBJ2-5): KAGVTQTPRYLIKTRGQQVTLSCSPISGHRSVSWYQQTPGQGLQFLFEYFSETQRNKGNFPGRFSGRQFSNSRSEMNVSTLELGDSALYLCASSSAGTGQETQYFGPGTRLLVL.

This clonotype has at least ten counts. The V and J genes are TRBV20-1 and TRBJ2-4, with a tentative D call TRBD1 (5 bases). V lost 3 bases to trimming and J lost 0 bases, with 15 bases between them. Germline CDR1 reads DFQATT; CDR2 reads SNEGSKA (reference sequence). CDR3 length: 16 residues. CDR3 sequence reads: CSASQGASLAKNIQYF. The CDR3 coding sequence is TGCAGTGCTAGCCAGGGCGCCTCTCTAGCCAAAAACATTCAGTACTTC.

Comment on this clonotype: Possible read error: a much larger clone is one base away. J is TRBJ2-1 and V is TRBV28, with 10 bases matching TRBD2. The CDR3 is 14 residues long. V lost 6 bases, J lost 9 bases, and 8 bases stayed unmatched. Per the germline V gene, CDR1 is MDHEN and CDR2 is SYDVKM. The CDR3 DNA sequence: TGTGCCAGCAGGGGAGCGGGGGGGGTCATTGAGCAGTTCTTC. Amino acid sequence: CASRGAGGVIEQFF.

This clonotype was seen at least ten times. The CDR3: CASSLEKNTEAFF. The CDR3 nucleotides read TGTGCCAGCAGCCTTGAAAAGAACACTGAAGCTTTCTTT. The genes are TRBV2 and TRBJ1-1, with no clear D. CDR1 SNHLY and CDR2 FYNNEI come from the germline V gene. The CDR3 sequence is 13 residues long. The V and J ends lost 6 bases and 1 base respectively, with 9 bases between them.

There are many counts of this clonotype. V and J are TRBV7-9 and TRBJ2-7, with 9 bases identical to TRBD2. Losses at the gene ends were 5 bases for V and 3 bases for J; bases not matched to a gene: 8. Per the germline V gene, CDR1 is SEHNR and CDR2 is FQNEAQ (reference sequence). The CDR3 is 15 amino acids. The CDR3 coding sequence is TGTGCCAGCAGCGCCGTAGCGGGGGTGAACTACGAGCAGTACTTC. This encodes CASSAVAGVNYEQYF.

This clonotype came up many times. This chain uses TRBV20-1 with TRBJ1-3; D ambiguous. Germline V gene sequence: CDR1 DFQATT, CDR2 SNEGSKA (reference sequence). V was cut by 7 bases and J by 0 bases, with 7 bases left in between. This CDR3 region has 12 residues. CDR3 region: CSVRGSGNTIYF. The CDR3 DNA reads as TGCAGTGTCCGAGGCTCTGGAAACACCATATATTTT.

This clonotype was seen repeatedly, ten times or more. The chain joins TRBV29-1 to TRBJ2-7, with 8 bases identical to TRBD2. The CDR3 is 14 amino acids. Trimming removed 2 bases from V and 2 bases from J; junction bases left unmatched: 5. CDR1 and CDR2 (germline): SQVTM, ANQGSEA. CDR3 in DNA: TGCAGCGTTGAAAGGAGCGGGGGAGCCTACGAGCAGTACTTC. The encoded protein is CSVERSGGAYEQYF.

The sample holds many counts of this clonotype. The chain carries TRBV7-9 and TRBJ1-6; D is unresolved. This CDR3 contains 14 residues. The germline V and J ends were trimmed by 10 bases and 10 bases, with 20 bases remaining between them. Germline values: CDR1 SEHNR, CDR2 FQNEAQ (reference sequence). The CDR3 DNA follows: TGTGCCACTCGGGATTCCGGGGATGGGTCACCCCTCCACTTT. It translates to CATRDSGDGSPLHF. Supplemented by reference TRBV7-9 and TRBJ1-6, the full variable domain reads DTGVSQNPRHKITKRGQNVTFRCDPISEHNRLYWYRQTLGQGPEFLTYFQNEAQLEKSRLLSDRFSAERPKGSFSTLEIQRTEQGDSAMYLCATRDSGDGSPLHFGNGTRLTVT.

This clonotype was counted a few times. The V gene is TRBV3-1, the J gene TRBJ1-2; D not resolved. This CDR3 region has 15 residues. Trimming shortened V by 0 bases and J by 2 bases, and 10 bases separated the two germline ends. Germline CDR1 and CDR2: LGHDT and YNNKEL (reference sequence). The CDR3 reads CASSQDLSVNYGYTF. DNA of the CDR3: TGTGCCAGCAGCCAAGATCTTTCGGTAAACTATGGCTACACCTTC.

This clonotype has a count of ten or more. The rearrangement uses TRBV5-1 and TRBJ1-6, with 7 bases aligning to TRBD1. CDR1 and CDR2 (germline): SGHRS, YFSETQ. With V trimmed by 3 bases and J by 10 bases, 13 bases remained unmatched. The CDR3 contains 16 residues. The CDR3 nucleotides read TGCGCCAGCAGCTCGGAGGGTCCCGGCAGGGGGTCACCCCTCCACTTT. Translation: CASSSEGPGRGSPLHF.

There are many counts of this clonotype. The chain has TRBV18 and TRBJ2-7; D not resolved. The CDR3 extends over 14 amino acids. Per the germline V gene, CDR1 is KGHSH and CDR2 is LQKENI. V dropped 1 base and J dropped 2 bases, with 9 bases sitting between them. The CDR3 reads CASSPLDKTYEQYF. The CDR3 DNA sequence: TGTGCCAGCTCACCACTTGACAAGACCTACGAGCAGTACTTC.

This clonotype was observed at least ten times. This chain's CDR3 is CASSQVHGASGAAKNIQYF. The DNA for the CDR3 is TGCGCCAGCAGCCAAGTCCACGGTGCTAGCGGGGCAGCCAAAAACATTCAGTACTTC. The chain joins TRBV4-1 to TRBJ2-4, with 9 nucleotides matching TRBD2. The CDR3 spans 19 residues. Germline V gives CDR1 MGHRA, CDR2 YSYEKL. V lost 1 base to trimming and J lost 0 bases; unmatched junction nucleotides: 10.

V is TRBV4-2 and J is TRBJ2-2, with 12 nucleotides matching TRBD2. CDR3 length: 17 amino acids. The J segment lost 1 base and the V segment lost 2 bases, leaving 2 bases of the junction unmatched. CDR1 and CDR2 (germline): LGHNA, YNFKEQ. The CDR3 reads CASSQQLAGGNTGELFF. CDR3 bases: TGTGCCAGCAGCCAACAACTAGCGGGGGGGAACACCGGGGAGCTGTTTTTT.

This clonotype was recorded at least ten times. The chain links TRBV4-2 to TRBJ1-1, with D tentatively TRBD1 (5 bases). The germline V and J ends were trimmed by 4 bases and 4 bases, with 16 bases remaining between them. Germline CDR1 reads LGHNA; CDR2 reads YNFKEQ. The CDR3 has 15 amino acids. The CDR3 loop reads CASSRKRGGSTEAFF. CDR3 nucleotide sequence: TGTGCCAGCAGCCGCAAACGGGGGGGAAGCACTGAAGCTTTCTTT.

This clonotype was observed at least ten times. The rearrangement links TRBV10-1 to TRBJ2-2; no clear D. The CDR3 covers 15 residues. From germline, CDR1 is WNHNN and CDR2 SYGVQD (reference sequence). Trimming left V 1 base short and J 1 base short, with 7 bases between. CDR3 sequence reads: CASSELAGNTGELFF. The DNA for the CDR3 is TGCGCCAGCAGTGAGTTGGCAGGGAACACCGGGGAGCTGTTTTTT.

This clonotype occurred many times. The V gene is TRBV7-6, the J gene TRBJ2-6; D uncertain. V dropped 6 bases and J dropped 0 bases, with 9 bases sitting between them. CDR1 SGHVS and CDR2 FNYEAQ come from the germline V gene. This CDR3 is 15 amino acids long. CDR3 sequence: CASRSLSSGANVLTF. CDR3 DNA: TGTGCCAGCAGATCCCTTAGCTCTGGGGCCAACGTCCTGACTTTC.

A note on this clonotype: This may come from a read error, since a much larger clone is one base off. Written as DNA, the CDR3 is TGTGCCACCAAAATGGGGAGTTTCACCGGGGAGCTGTTTTTT. It specifies CATKMGSFTGELFF. The chain combines TRBV21-1 with TRBJ2-2; TRBD2 is the table's D call and was not checked against the DNA. TRBV21-1 represents a pseudogene. This CDR3 contains 14 residues.

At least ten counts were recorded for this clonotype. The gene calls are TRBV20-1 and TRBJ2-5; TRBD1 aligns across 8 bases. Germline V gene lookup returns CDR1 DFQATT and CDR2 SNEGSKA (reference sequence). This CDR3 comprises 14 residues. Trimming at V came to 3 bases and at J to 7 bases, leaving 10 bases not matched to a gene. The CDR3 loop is CSARPRTGSGTQYF. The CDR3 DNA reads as TGCAGTGCTAGGCCCAGGACAGGGTCAGGGACCCAGTACTTC.